This entry is about one T cell receptor beta chain. Antigen: not known. The sample originates from a study of T cells expressing NK-cell markers. Study-wide points: In a handful of donors, dominant CD3+CD56+NKG2C+ clonotypes ranked among the top 10 CD8+ clonotypes. Nothing established the HCMV specificity of expanded NKG2C+ T cell clones.

Germline V gene data show CDR1 as SGHKS and CDR2 as YYEKEE (reference sequence). This CDR3 has 17 amino acids. TCRdb reanalyzed the 5' RACE reads, giving one entry per CDR3 protein sequence and no DNA. The table for this sample gives about 400,000 distinct CDR3 sequences. The sequence was collected from a woman aged 50 to 65 in good health. Sequencing was performed on blood T cells: a sorted CD56 or NKG2C T cell subset, CD4+ or CD8+ T cells, or bulk PBMC T cells (not recorded which). The chain employs TRBV5-5 and TRBJ2-3; checking the TCRdb D call of TRBD2 is not possible without DNA. CDR3 residues: CASSAGLAGINTDTQYF.